Presented here are 26 T cell receptor beta chains from one specimen sequenced in a study of metastatic and nonmetastatic thyroid tumors. Each patient went into thyroid surgery without having received any treatment. Through MiXCR, TCRdb re-clonotyped the PCR reads. The table lists about 33,000 clones, about a sixth of them singletons. The specimen sequenced was blood. The receptors originated from a male donor with papillary thyroid cancer or a benign thyroid nodule (not recorded which). Some clones in this sample may be carry-over from other donors' samples.

The sample holds many counts of this clone. V gene TRBV5-1 combines with J gene TRBJ2-7; 11 bases are shared with TRBD2. CDR3 length equals 15 residues. Germline V gene data show CDR1 as SGHRS and CDR2 as YFSETQ. V trimming: 2 bases; J trimming: 3 bases; junction bases outside the gene matches: 4. This chain's CDR3 is CASSLLAGAYYEQYF. In nucleotides, the CDR3 is TGCGCCAGCAGCTTACTAGCGGGAGCATACTACGAGCAGTACTTC.

The CDR3: CAPPPGHRSNQPQHF. Written as DNA, the CDR3 is TGTGCGCCACCTCCGGGACACCGTAGCAATCAGCCCCAGCATTTT. V is TRBV6-1 and J is TRBJ1-5, with TRBD1 as a possible D gene (6 bases). From germline, CDR1 is MNHNS and CDR2 SASEGT. There are 15 residues in the CDR3.

The table lists this clone with many counts. This sample also contains other DNA sequences that code for the same CDR3. The V gene is TRBV18, the J gene TRBJ2-7, with no clear D. The CDR3 length is 19 residues. V was cut by 0 bases and J by 3 bases, with 24 bases left in between. From germline, CDR1 is KGHSH and CDR2 LQKENI. CDR3 residues: CASSPPVGQGWPLVYEQYF. The CDR3 DNA follows: TGTGCCAGCTCACCACCAGTTGGTCAAGGGTGGCCTCTTGTCTACGAGCAGTACTTC.

This clone was seen a few times. The chain links TRBV6-2 or TRBV6-3 to TRBJ2-2, with no clear D. V was shortened by 9 bases and J by 0 bases, with 8 bases between the two germline ends. The V gene's germline CDR1 is MNHEY and CDR2 SVGEGT. This CDR3 is built from 13 residues. CDR3 DNA sequence: TGTGCCAGAGGTTACTCGAACACCGGGGAGCTGTTTTTT. This sequence encodes CARGYSNTGELFF.

The chain carries TRBV7-9 and TRBJ2-7, with a possible D match to TRBD2 (6 bases). The closer fit of TRBJ2-5 to the DNA end suggests the J call may be wrong. CDR1 is SEHNR and CDR2 is FQNEAQ in the germline V gene (reference sequence). The CDR3 runs to 14 residues. In DNA, the CDR3 is TGTGCCAGCAGCTTAGTAGGGACTTTTGAGACCCAGTACTTC. As protein: CASSLVGTFETQYF.

This clone came up many times. The genes are TRBV29-1 and TRBJ2-6; weak D call: TRBD1 (6 bases). CDR1 is SQVTM, CDR2 ANQGSEA, per germline. V was shortened by 6 bases and J by 2 bases, with 11 bases between the two germline ends. The CDR3 is 14 amino acids. CDR3 sequence reads: CSVSQGTGANVLTF. The CDR3 DNA follows: TGCAGCGTGTCACAGGGAACTGGGGCCAACGTCCTGACTTTC.

This clone was recorded many times. The V gene is TRBV4-2, the J gene TRBJ2-1; 15 positions match TRBD2. The trim removed 4 bases at V and 5 bases at J, leaving 12 bases unmatched. This CDR3 spans 19 amino acids. Germline V lookup: CDR1 LGHNA, CDR2 YNFKEQ. The CDR3 DNA follows: TGTGCCAGCAGCCCCCGGACTAGCGGGGGGGCCCGACTTAACAATGAGCAGTTCTTC. The encoded protein is CASSPRTSGGARLNNEQFF.

The chain employs TRBV29-1 and TRBJ2-1; D not certain. Trimming left V 7 bases short and J 3 bases short, with 16 bases between. Germline CDR1 and CDR2: SQVTM and ANQGSEA. This CDR3 spans 14 amino acids. The CDR3 nucleotides read TGCAGCGCCCGAGGTAGGGAAGACTACAATGAGCAGTTCTTC. Translated: CSARGREDYNEQFF.

About this clone: This is likely a read error, given that the CDR3 carries no conserved phenylalanine or tryptophan at its end. The rearrangement joins TRBV27 to TRBJ1-1, with 8 bases identical to TRBD1. V dropped 3 bases and J dropped 5; count of bases not matched to a gene: 5. The CDR3 length is 14 residues. Germline V lookup: CDR1 MNHEY, CDR2 SMNVEV (reference sequence). CDR3 in DNA: TGTGCCAGCAGTTTCTCTACAGGGGGTACTGAAGCTTTCTTA. Translating it yields CASSFSTGGTEAFL.

The chain carries TRBV5-6 and TRBJ2-1; TRBD2 agrees at 9 bases. CDR1 and CDR2 (germline): SGHDT, YYEEEE. The V segment lost 0 bases and the J segment 8 bases; nucleotides outside the gene matches: 6. The CDR3 totals 15 residues. CDR3 protein: CASSLGLAARDEQFF. As DNA, the CDR3 is TGTGCCAGCAGCTTGGGACTAGCGGCGAGGGATGAGCAGTTCTTC.

This clone has ten or more counts. V usage is TRBV29-1 and J usage is TRBJ2-5; D possibly uses TRBD1 or TRBD2 (5 bases each). The CDR3 has 13 amino acids. Germline loops: CDR1 SQVTM, CDR2 ANQGSEA. Trimming removed 1 base from V and 7 bases from J, with 13 bases in between. DNA of the CDR3: TGCAGCGTTGAAGTTAACCGGGACGGGACCCAGTACTTC. It specifies CSVEVNRDGTQYF.

The chain employs TRBV2 and TRBJ2-2, with TRBD1 matching 8 bases. With 7 bases clipped from V and 6 bases from J, the junction kept 7 bases outside the gene matches. The length of the CDR3 is 14 residues. CDR1 and CDR2 (germline): SNHLY, FYNNEI. The CDR3 is CASIRGRGSGELFF. The CDR3 coding sequence is TGTGCCAGCATCAGGGGGCGCGGGTCCGGGGAGCTGTTTTTT.

This sequence joins TRBV2 and TRBJ2-7; D unclear. V was shortened by 8 bases and J by 3 bases, with 11 bases between the two germline ends. Germline CDR1 and CDR2: SNHLY and FYNNEI. The CDR3 covers 12 residues. This CDR3 reads CASVRQYYEQYF. The CDR3 nucleotides are TGTGCCAGCGTCAGACAATACTACGAGCAGTACTTC.

The gene calls are TRBV12-3 or TRBV12-4 and TRBJ2-1; 9 bases agree with TRBD2. The CDR3 runs 12 residues. Trimming cost V 6 bases and J 6 bases; bases outside gene matches: 0. As DNA, the CDR3 is TGTGCCAGCAGGCGGGAGGGCAATGAGCAGTTCTTC. Protein sequence: CASRREGNEQFF.

By share, this clone ranks as medium-sized. The J gene is TRBJ1-2, the V gene TRBV6-1; TRBD1 matches 7 bases. Germline V gene sequence: CDR1 MNHNS, CDR2 SASEGT. The CDR3 is made up of 13 amino acids. J gave up 8 bases and V 6 bases, and 9 bases lay outside the gene matches. CDR3 in amino acids: CASSGDSVRGYTF. DNA for the CDR3: TGTGCCAGCAGCGGGGACAGTGTAAGAGGCTACACCTTC.

This clone was seen only a few times. The chain joins TRBV2 to TRBJ1-2; D uncertain. The germline V and J ends were trimmed by 5 bases and 6 bases, with 4 bases remaining between them. The germline CDR1 and CDR2 sequences are SNHLY and FYNNEI. This CDR3 region has 10 residues. CDR3 sequence: CASSMDGYTF. The CDR3 DNA follows: TGTGCCAGCAGTATGGATGGCTACACCTTC.

Details on this clone: A much bigger clone sits one base away, suggesting this may be a read error. The chain carries TRBV6-2 or TRBV6-3 and TRBJ1-6; D is uncertain. This CDR3 has 13 residues. Per germline, CDR1 MNHEY and CDR2 SVGEGT. V was shortened by 2 bases and J by 11 bases, with 10 bases between the two germline ends. Here the CDR3 DNA reads TGTGCCAGCAGTTACGACGGGAATCCACCCCTCCACTTT. This encodes CASSYDGNPPLHF.

This clone was seen many times. J is TRBJ2-7 and V is TRBV20-1; 9 bases match TRBD1. The length of the CDR3 is 15 residues. The V and J ends lost 6 bases and 0 bases, in that order; junction bases with no gene match: 9. Germline V lookup: CDR1 DFQATT, CDR2 SNEGSKA (reference sequence). CDR3 nucleotide sequence: TGCAGTGCCCAAGACGGGACAGGGAGCTCCTACGAGCAGTACTTC. It is translated as CSAQDGTGSSYEQYF.

This clone turned up a few times. The chain uses TRBV6-1 and TRBJ1-5; D perhaps matches TRBD1 (5 bases). V was cut by 6 bases and J by 2 bases, with 17 bases left in between. CDR1 MNHNS and CDR2 SASEGT come from the germline V gene. The CDR3 covers 16 residues. The CDR3: CASSQGKGVGNQPQHF. CDR3 nucleotide sequence: TGTGCCAGCAGCCAGGGAAAGGGAGTGGGCAATCAGCCCCAGCATTTT.

In this sample, this clone turned up many times. The CDR3 DNA sequence: TGTGCCACCAGTGATTTGGAATTCGCGAGGAGGGGGTATCAAGAGACCCAGTACTTC. This sequence encodes CATSDLEFARRGYQETQYF. The chain couples TRBV24-1 to TRBJ2-5, with D perhaps TRBD1 or TRBD2 (6 bases each). V lost 0 bases, J lost 2 bases, and 21 bases lay in between. CDR1 is KGHDR and CDR2 is SFDVKD in the germline V gene. The CDR3 length is 19 residues.

This clone has ten or more counts. The chain uses TRBV7-9 and TRBJ1-1; no clear D. This CDR3 has 14 residues. V lost 1 base and J 3 bases, leaving 9 bases between the germline ends. The V gene's germline CDR1 is SEHNR and CDR2 FQNEAQ (reference sequence). CDR3 coding DNA: TGTGCCAGCAGCTTAGTTCTCGGGGACACTGAAGCTTTCTTT. Protein product: CASSLVLGDTEAFF.

This clone was seen a handful of times. The rearrangement uses TRBV12-3 or TRBV12-4 and TRBJ2-2; 13 nucleotides align to TRBD2. The CDR3 extends over 16 amino acids. The junction had 6 bases not matched to a gene; V was cut back by 5 bases and J by 6 bases. In DNA, the CDR3 is TGTGCCAGCAGTAGGACTAGCGGGAGTGTTGCCGGGGAGCTGTTTTTT. It codes for CASSRTSGSVAGELFF.

This clone occurred a few times. Compared with germline, one end of the junction differs, possibly owing to a read error. The gene calls are TRBV28 and TRBJ2-7; 9 bases are a match to TRBD2. The germline gives CDR1 MDHEN, CDR2 SYDVKM. The CDR3 covers 13 residues. The DNA for the CDR3 is TGTGCCATCGTCGGACTAGCGACGAGGGAGCATTACTTC. Protein: CAIVGLATREHYF.

A few counts support this clone. The chain uses TRBV12-3 or TRBV12-4 and TRBJ1-1, with D perhaps matching TRBD1 (5 bases). The V end lost 2 bases, the J end lost 1 base, and 17 bases lay between the germline ends. There are 17 residues in the CDR3. CDR3: CASSLMGQGRTNTEAFF. As DNA, the CDR3 is TGTGCCAGCAGTTTAATGGGGCAGGGAAGGACGAACACTGAAGCTTTCTTT.

This clone was seen more than once but under ten times. The J gene is TRBJ1-4, the V gene TRBV29-1; D gene uncertain. Trimming left V 4 bases short and J 0 bases short, with 9 bases between. The CDR3 is 14 residues long. The germline V gene has CDR1 SQVTM and CDR2 ANQGSEA. The CDR3 DNA reads as TGCAGCGTTGGGAGATCGGCAACTAATGAAAAACTGTTTTTT. Amino acids: CSVGRSATNEKLFF. The full variable domain, rest sourced from reference TRBV29-1 and TRBJ1-4, is SAVISQKPSRDICQRGTSLTIQCQVDSQVTMMFWYRQQPGQSLTLIATANQGSEATYESGFVIDKFPISRPNLTFSTLTVSNMSPEDSSIYLCSVGRSATNEKLFFGSGTQLSVL.

V usage is TRBV28 and J usage is TRBJ1-2; no clear D gene. This CDR3 is built from 13 residues. V lost 9 bases to trimming and J lost 4 bases, with 15 bases between them. CDR1 is MDHEN, CDR2 SYDVKM, per germline. The CDR3 protein is CARTSGGRYGYTF. The CDR3 DNA sequence: TGTGCCAGAACAAGTGGAGGGCGCTATGGCTACACCTTC.